This T cell receptor beta chain was observed in a study of shared clonotypes between healthy human individuals. At the level of the study: Each donor's CD4 naive and CD4 memory cells filled three plates apiece, CD8 naive two, and CD8 memory one.

Deep was the level used in running the assay. Repertoires were generated with immunoSEQ multiplex PCR, while TCRdb's copy carries only in-frame clones and drops some. The table has a few million clones, 85% to 95% seen once. V was clipped by 1 base and J by 3 bases, with 12 bases between them. From germline, CDR1 is SNHLY and CDR2 FYNNEI. The CDR3 runs to 15 residues. V usage is TRBV2 and J usage is TRBJ1-2; D gene unclear. Sequencing was performed on naive CD4+ T cells from PBMCs. The subset was: CD45RA+ positively selected. The receptor's source is a man aged 18 to 30 in good health. Some clones in this sample may be carry-over from other donors' samples. This CDR3 reads CASSEVRRSHYGYTF. For the CDR3, the DNA is TGTGCCAGCAGTGAAGTCCGGCGGTCGCACTATGGCTACACCTTC.